The sequence of this T cell receptor (beta chain) was determined in a study of T cell responses to AZD1222 COVID-19 vaccine listed by TCRdb under 2021. Broadly, across the study: AZD1222 recipients whose second dose came at about 4 weeks and those whose second dose came at about 12 weeks were combined into one group, since spike-specific TCR depth and breadth did not differ between the two schedules. TCR sequencing covered 230 to 250 trial participants: 200 to 210 given two doses of AZD1222 and 26 given two doses of MenACWY control vaccine. Trial participants were enrolled by age into 18-55, 56-69 and 70-plus year subgroups, with around 150, 28 and 57 TCR-sequenced participants respectively.

About this clone: Its antigen is currently not known. No much larger clonotype is one base removed from it; base qualities were not supplied.

The germline V gene (reference sequence) sets CDR1 to LNHNV and CDR2 to YYDKDF. A distance of 20 bases separates the germline ends of V and J, which lose 0 bases and 3 bases respectively. Inclusive of the bounding cysteine and phenylalanine, the CDR3 is 18 residues long. Solely the CDR3 DNA is kept, with 54 bases framed from the first base. The CDR3 regions of human TCRbeta chains were analyzed by immunosequencing. On the study's bioinformatics: Repertoire TCRs were checked for matches against a reference library of SARS-CoV-2-specific TCRs that had been generated using the MIRA antigen-specificity platform. Breadth was defined as the fraction of unique TCRs that were SARS-CoV-2-associated, and depth was defined as the fraction of total T cells that were SARS-CoV-2-associated. Using the MIRA data, each spike-specific TCR was mapped to the spike region that the TCR reacts to and placed in a CD4 or CD8 class. Log10-transformed breadth and depth values were compared by one-way ANOVA with Sidak's multiple comparisons tests. TCRdb stores this immuneACCESS table with in-frame sequences only. Part of the clones is absent; in the studies checked, under half of the shortfall reflects unresolved V genes, and no reason is known for the rest. The V and J calls and clone size were taken over from that table, and D and trimming were inferred from the DNA. This sample lists approximately 80,000 clones; around 90% were detected once. Of the sample, over 20% falls within the top ten clones.

The time point label here, explained by the study, means: baseline before first vaccination. Vaccinee samples came from UK trials COV001 and COV002, including a single-blind randomized controlled phase 2/3 trial of AZD1222 (ChAdOx1 nCoV-19) in healthy adults. For TCRbeta chain sequencing, PBMC samples were collected from trial participants at day 0 and at day 28 after the second dose. Study-wide conclusions, independent of this receptor: Spike-specific TCR breadth and depth rose significantly after two AZD1222 doses compared with day 0 and with MenACWY recipients. Reportedly, close to half of the unique spike-specific TCRs recognized epitopes lying outside the regions that are mutated in the B.1.351 and B.1.1.7 variants. Conclusions about previously exposed vaccinees were limited because only six or seven AZD1222 recipients were SARS-CoV-2 seropositive at baseline. Participants were mostly white British, with more females than males. The authors suggested clonal diversity may have been underestimated. Because no day 14 peak-response samples were available, the repertoires could be characterized only after the peak T cell response. The 56-69-year group was small, and its depth increase did not reach significance, likely because of low power. Vaccine-associated CD4 TCRs spanned the whole spike protein, with dominant responses in regions 160-218 and 743-854.

The rearrangement joined TRBV15 to TRBJ1-2, with the D segment identity uncertain. The source is an adult in good health. The specimen was peripheral blood, collected on day 0 of AZD1222 vaccination. The CDR3 protein sequence reads: CATSRDRGVHRSHYGYTF. The bases are TGTGCCACCAGCAGAGATAGAGGAGTACATCGGAGCCACTATGGCTACACCTTC.